The sequence of this T cell receptor beta chain was determined in a study of shared clonotypes between healthy human individuals. Naive CD8 cells were CD45RO-negative, positively selected for CCR7, excluding terminally differentiated effector memory CD45RA+ cells. Genomic DNA per cell subset filled all wells of several immunoSEQ plates. Libraries were prepared by immunoSEQ multiplex PCR; TCRdb keeps only in-frame clonotypes and omits some of them. The sample lists about 2.2 million clones, 90% to 95% seen once, with about 1.7% in the top ten. This clone came up once. The CDR3 is 15 amino acids. Per germline, CDR1 SGHDT and CDR2 YYEEEE. Trimming removed 2 bases from V and 3 bases from J; junction bases left unmatched: 3.

The gene calls are TRBV5-6 and TRBJ2-2; TRBD1 agrees at 8 bases. The sequenced material came from naive CD8+ T cells from PBMCs. The TCR was taken from a man younger than 35 in good health. Some clones in this sample may be carry-over from other donors' samples. The CDR3 is CASSLGTGHTGELFF. The CDR3 DNA reads as TGTGCCAGCAGCTTAGGGACAGGCCACACCGGGGAGCTGTTTTTT.